This T cell receptor beta chain is from a study of T cells in Graves' hyperthyroidism and ophthalmopathy. Study-wide background: Peripheral blood was acquired at first diagnosis, ahead of any therapy whatsoever. Regarding the study as a whole: Patients with ophthalmopathy were separated from those with stable hyperthyroidism by a 13 V-J model. Most clonotypes that expanded in the thyroid above 0.001 also showed up in blood.

This clonotype appeared a few times. Its specificity is unknown. What was amplified from RNA transcripts were TCR beta CDR3 regions. RT-PCR in the first round (using the HTBI primer set) targeted the TCR CDR3. TCRdb recomputed calls from the multiplex PCR reads with MiXCR, one row per CDR3 protein. The profile covers hundreds of thousands of distinct CDR3 sequences, with about 15% appearing a single time and roughly 5.7% taken by the ten largest. The CDR3 consists of 12 residues. With 3 bases removed from V and 5 bases from J, the gap between germline ends came to 8 bases. CDR1 is MNHNS, CDR2 SASEGT, per germline.

The sequence came from a woman in her 30s with Graves' hyperthyroidism that later progressed to Graves' ophthalmopathy. Sequenced material: blood. V gene TRBV6-1 combines with J gene TRBJ2-7; D not resolved. The chain's CDR3 is CASSEFSDEQYF. DNA of the CDR3: TGTGCCAGCAGTGAGTTTTCGGACGAGCAGTACTTC.